One and the same sample provided the 8 T cell receptor beta chains below, sequenced in a study of blood T cell repertoires in COVID-19. Assay: immunoSEQ multiplex PCR; the TCRdb copy retains only in-frame clones and omits some. The repertoire holds some 120,000 clones, with around 81% as singletons. The sample taken for sequencing was peripheral blood. Receptor source: a man aged 55 to 70 with acute or convalescent COVID-19.

The CDR3 sequence is CASSLAPIGATNEKLFF. Here the CDR3 DNA reads TGCGCCAGCAGCTTGGCCCCCATAGGGGCAACTAATGAAAAACTGTTTTTT. The chain employs TRBV5-1 and TRBJ1-4, with D tentatively TRBD1 (5 bases). The germline V gene encodes CDR1 SGHRS and CDR2 YFSETQ. The CDR3 runs 17 residues. With 0 bases removed from V and 0 bases from J, the gap between germline ends came to 12 bases. Full variable domain (rest looked up from reference TRBV5-1 and TRBJ1-4): KAGVTQTPRYLIKTRGQQVTLSCSPISGHRSVSWYQQTPGQGLQFLFEYFSETQRNKGNFPGRFSGRQFSNSRSEMNVSTLELGDSALYLCASSLAPIGATNEKLFFGSGTQLSVL.

V gene TRBV5-1 combines with J gene TRBJ1-5; D may be TRBD1 (6 bases). Germline loops: CDR1 SGHRS, CDR2 YFSETQ. Trimming cost V 0 bases and J 5 bases, with 12 bases left between them. The CDR3 totals 15 residues. CDR3 nucleotide sequence: TGCGCCAGCAGCTTGGATGGGGGGGGCGATCAGCCCCAGCATTTT. It is translated as CASSLDGGGDQPQHF.

The chain joins TRBV29-1 to TRBJ1-1, with D maybe TRBD1 (6 bases). The germline V gene has CDR1 SQVTM and CDR2 ANQGSEA. Trimming took off 5 bases at V and 4 bases at J, with 17 bases between the two ends. This CDR3 has 14 amino acids. CDR3 in DNA: TGCAGCGTTACCCGAGGGGGTTTTGGCACTGAAGCTTTCTTT. Translation: CSVTRGGFGTEAFF.

The rearrangement joins TRBV12-3 or TRBV12-4 to TRBJ2-3; TRBD1 is a possible D gene (5 bases). The CDR3 totals 12 residues. The V end was cut by 0 bases, the J end by 13 bases, with 11 bases between. The CDR3 DNA is TGTGCCAGCAGTTTAGCGCTCCTAGGGGAGTATTTT. Translated, it gives CASSLALLGEYF.

Here the CDR3 reads CASSERRGPDTQYF. The CDR3 DNA reads as TGCGCCAGCAGTGAGAGGAGGGGTCCAGATACGCAGTATTTT. This chain uses TRBV10-1 with TRBJ2-3, with TRBD2 as a possible D gene (6 bases). Trimming took off 2 bases at V and 4 bases at J, with 10 bases between the two ends. The CDR3 covers 14 residues. Germline V gene data show CDR1 as WNHNN and CDR2 as SYGVQD (reference sequence).

The chain uses TRBV9 and TRBJ1-2, with unresolved D. Trimming left V 4 bases short and J 4 bases short, with 20 bases between. This CDR3 contains 16 residues. Germline V gives CDR1 SGDLS, CDR2 YYNGEE. This chain's CDR3 is CASSLRAGDGLYGYTF. The CDR3 DNA sequence: TGTGCCAGCAGCCTTCGGGCGGGAGACGGACTCTATGGCTACACCTTC.

V usage is TRBV14 and J usage is TRBJ2-7; a weak D match, TRBD1 (6 bases). This CDR3 is 13 amino acids long. The V gene lost 3 bases and the J gene lost 5 bases, with 11 bases spanning the gap. Germline V gene data show CDR1 as SGHDN and CDR2 as FVKESK. In nucleotides, the CDR3 is TGTGCCAGCAGCCATTTGGACAGCAACGAGCAGTACTTC. This gives the protein CASSHLDSNEQYF.

The chain joins TRBV9 to TRBJ2-2; TRBD2 aligns across 7 bases. With 3 bases clipped from V and 4 bases from J, the junction kept 6 bases outside the gene matches. The CDR3 sequence is 15 residues long. Germline V CDR1 and CDR2: SGDLS, YYNGEE. CDR3 loop: CASSDLGTTTGELFF. The CDR3, as DNA: TGTGCCAGCAGCGACTTAGGGACTACCACCGGGGAGCTGTTTTTT.